The T cell receptor (beta chain) described here comes from a study of blood T cells in healthy people across ages. Concerning this clonotype: A read error may explain this, as a much larger clone is one base away.

The V end was cut by 4 bases, the J end by 4 bases, with 7 bases between. This CDR3 has 12 amino acids. Germline lookup yields CDR1 SGHTA and CDR2 FQGNSA. Each donor had around 10 milliliters of peripheral blood drawn. With a J-beta primer mix and a sample-barcoded 5' primer, a second PCR ran roughly 6 to 11 cycles. Researchers report that each sample yielded at least 3 million CDR3-containing paired-end reads. From the 5' RACE reads, TCRdb called clonotypes with MiXCR, one entry per CDR3 protein. The sample lists some 1.1 million distinct CDR3 sequences; under 40% were seen once. The sequenced sample consisted of blood. V gene TRBV7-2 combines with J gene TRBJ1-2, with D tentatively TRBD1 (5 bases). This clonotype was sampled from a man between 18 and 35 years old in good health. In DNA, the CDR3 is TGTGCCAGCAGCTGGGGCCTCTATGGCTACACCTTC. Translating gives CASSWGLYGYTF.